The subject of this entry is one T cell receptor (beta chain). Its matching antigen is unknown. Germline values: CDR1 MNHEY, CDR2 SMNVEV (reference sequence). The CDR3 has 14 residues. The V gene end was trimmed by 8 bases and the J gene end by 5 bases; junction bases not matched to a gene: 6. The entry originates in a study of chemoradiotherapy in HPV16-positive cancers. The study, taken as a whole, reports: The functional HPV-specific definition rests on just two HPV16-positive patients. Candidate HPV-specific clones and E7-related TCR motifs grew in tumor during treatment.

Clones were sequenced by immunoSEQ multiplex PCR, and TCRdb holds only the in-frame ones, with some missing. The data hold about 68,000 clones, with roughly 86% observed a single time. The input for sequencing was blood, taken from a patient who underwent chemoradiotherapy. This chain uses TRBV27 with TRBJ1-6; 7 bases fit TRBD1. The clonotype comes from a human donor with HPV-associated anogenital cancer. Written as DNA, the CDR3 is TGTGCCAGCTGCCCGGGGACAGATAATTCACCCCTCCACTTT. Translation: CASCPGTDNSPLHF.